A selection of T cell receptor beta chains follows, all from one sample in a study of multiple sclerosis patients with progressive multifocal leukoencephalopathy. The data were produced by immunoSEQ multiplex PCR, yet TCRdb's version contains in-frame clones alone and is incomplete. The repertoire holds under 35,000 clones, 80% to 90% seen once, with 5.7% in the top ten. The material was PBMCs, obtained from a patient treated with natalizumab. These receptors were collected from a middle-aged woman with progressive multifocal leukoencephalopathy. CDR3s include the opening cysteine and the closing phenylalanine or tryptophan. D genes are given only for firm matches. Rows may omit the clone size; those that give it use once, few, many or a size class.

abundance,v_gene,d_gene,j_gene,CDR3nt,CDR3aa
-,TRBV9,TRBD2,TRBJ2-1,TGTGCCAGCAGCGTAGAGGAGCGGGAATACTACAATGAGCAGTTCTTC,CASSVEEREYYNEQFF
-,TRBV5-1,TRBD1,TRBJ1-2,TGCGCCAGCAGCCCAGTCTGGGACAGCTATGGCTACACCTTC,CASSPVWDSYGYTF
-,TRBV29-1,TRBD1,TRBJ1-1,TGCAGCGGGGGACAGGGGGAGACTGAAGCTTTCTTT,CSGGQGETEAFF
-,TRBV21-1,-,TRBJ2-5,TGTGCCAGCGGTAAGACTAGCGGGGAAGAGACCCAGTACTTC,CASGKTSGEETQYF
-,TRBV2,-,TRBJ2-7,TGTGCCAGCAGTGGGGGAAGGGGGGCGCGCTACGAGCAGTACTTC,CASSGGRGARYEQYF
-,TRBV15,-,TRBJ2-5,TGTGCCACCAGCACCACCGGGACTCCAAACGGGGAGCAGTACTTC,CATSTTGTPNGEQYF
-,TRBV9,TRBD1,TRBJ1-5,TGTGCCAGCAGCGTACGGCAGGGGGTCGTTCAGGATCAGCCCCAGCATTTT,CASSVRQGVVQDQPQHF
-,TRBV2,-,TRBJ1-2,TGTGCCAGCAGTGGCCCAACCTATGGCTACACCTTC,CASSGPTYGYTF
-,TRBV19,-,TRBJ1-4,TGTGCCAGTAGTATCAAGGGACGAGTTGAAAAACTGTTTTTT,CASSIKGRVEKLFF
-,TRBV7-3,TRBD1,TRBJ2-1,TGTGCCAGCAGCGCGAACCCGGACAGGCGGGACAATGAGCAGTTCTTC,CASSANPDRRDNEQFF
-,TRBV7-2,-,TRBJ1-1,TGTGCCAGCAGCTTAGGGTCCGGACATCGCACTGAAGCTTTCTTT,CASSLGSGHRTEAFF
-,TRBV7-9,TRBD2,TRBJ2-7,TGTGCCAGCAGCCCCGCTGGGACTAGCGGGAGTCGCGAGCAGTACTTC,CASSPAGTSGSREQYF
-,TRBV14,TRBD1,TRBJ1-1,TGTGCCAGCAGAGGGACAGGGTCGAACACTGAAGCTTTCTTT,CASRGTGSNTEAFF
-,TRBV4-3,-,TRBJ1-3,TGCGCCAGCAGCCAAGATCGAGGCTACACCATATATTTT,CASSQDRGYTIYF
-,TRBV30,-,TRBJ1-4,TGTGCCTGGAGTGTTCTCCGGGAAAAACTGTTTTTT,CAWSVLREKLFF
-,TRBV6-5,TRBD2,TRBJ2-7,TGTGCCAGCAGTTACAGAGCGGGAGGAGCCTACGAGCAGTACTTC,CASSYRAGGAYEQYF
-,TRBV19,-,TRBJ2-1,TGTGCCAGTAGTACTCGGGTGAACAATGAGCAGTTCTTC,CASSTRVNNEQFF
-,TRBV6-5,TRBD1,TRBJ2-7,TGTGCCAGCAGTTATAGGGGGACAGCTACCTACGAGCAGTACTTC,CASSYRGTATYEQYF
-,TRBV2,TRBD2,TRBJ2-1,TGTGCCAGCAGTGAAGGGGGGGGAGTTCTCGATGAGCAGTTCTTC,CASSEGGGVLDEQFF
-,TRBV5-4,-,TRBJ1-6,TGTGCCAGCAGTTTTGGGGCGGTTTCACCCCTCCACTTT,CASSFGAVSPLHF
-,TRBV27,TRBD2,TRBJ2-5,TGTGCCACCCGTTTAACTAGCGGGGTAGAGACCCAGTACTTC,CATRLTSGVETQYF
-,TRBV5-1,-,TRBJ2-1,TGCGCCAGCAGCTTCACTACCACCTCCTACAATGAGCAGTTCTTC,CASSFTTTSYNEQFF
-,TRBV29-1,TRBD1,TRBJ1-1,TGCAGCGCCCAGACAGGGACTAACACTGAAGCTTTCTTT,CSAQTGTNTEAFF
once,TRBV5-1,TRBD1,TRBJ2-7,TGCGCCAGCAGCTCCGGGGGGACAGGGGGTGAAGCGCAGTACTTC,CASSSGGTGGEAQYF
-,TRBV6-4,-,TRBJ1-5,TGTGCCAGCAGTGATGACATTAGCAATCAGCCCCAGCATTTT,CASSDDISNQPQHF
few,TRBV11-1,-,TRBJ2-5,TGTGCCAGCAGCTTCCTCGAAGGTGCCCAAGAGACCCAGTACTTC,CASSFLEGAQETQYF
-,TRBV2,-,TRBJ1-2,TGTGCCAGCAAAGATGAGGGCGCGGCGGGCTACACCTTC,CASKDEGAAGYTF
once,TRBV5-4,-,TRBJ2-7,TGTGCCAGCAGCACGCTTGGGGTCTACGAGCAGTACTTC,CASSTLGVYEQYF
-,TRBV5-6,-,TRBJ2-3,TGTGCCAGCAGCTTGCTCGCGGGGGCAGGAGATACGCAGTATTTT,CASSLLAGAGDTQYF
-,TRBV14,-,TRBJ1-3,TGTGCCAGCAGCCAAGAGGGTCCGCTCGGAAACACCATATATTTT,CASSQEGPLGNTIYF
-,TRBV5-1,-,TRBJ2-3,TGCGCCAGCAGCTTGGATCTAGATACGCAGTATTTT,CASSLDLDTQYF
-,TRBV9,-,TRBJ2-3,TGTGCCAGCAGCGTAGCCCCGGTGTCATCAGATACGCAGTATTTT,CASSVAPVSSDTQYF
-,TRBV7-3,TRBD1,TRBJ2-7,TGTGCCAGCAGCCTCGGGACAGGCGAGCAGTACTTC,CASSLGTGEQYF
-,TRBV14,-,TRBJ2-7,TGTGCCAGCAGCCAAGGATGGGGGGACGAGCAGTACTTC,CASSQGWGDEQYF
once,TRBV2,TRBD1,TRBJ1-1,TGTGCCAGCAGTGAGCAGGGGGCGGGGTACACTGAAGCTTTCTTT,CASSEQGAGYTEAFF
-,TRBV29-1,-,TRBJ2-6,TGCAGCGTTGGCAACTCTGGGGCCAACGTCCTGACTTTC,CSVGNSGANVLTF
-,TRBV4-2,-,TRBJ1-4,TGTGCCAGCAGCCAAGATCCGCAGGGAGCTAATGAAAAACTGTTTTTT,CASSQDPQGANEKLFF
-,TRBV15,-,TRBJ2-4,TGTGCCACTAGCAGAGTGGACTTTGCCTGGAGCATTCAGTACTTC,CATSRVDFAWSIQYF
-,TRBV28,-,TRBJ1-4,TGTGCCAGCAGTACTCAGACGGTACCTAATGAAAAACTGTTTTTT,CASSTQTVPNEKLFF
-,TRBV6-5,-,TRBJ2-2,TGTGCCAGCAGTTACTGGGCTGCGAACACCGGGGAGCTGTTTTTT,CASSYWAANTGELFF
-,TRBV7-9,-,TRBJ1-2,TGTGCCAGCAGCTTAGTAACGGCGGGAACGAACTATGGCTACACCTTC,CASSLVTAGTNYGYTF
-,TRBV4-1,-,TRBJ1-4,TGCGCCAGCAGCCAGGCAGTAACAACTAATGAAAAACTGTTTTTT,CASSQAVTTNEKLFF
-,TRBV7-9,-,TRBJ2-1,TGTGCCAGCAGCCGAGACAGATACCCCAATGAGCAGTTCTTC,CASSRDRYPNEQFF
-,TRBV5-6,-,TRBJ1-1,TGTGCCAGCAGCCTGCGGAACAGCCAAGCTTTCTTT,CASSLRNSQAFF
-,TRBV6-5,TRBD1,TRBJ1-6,TGTGCCAGCTCAAGGGGACAGGGGAGTAATTCACCCCTCCACTTT,CASSRGQGSNSPLHF
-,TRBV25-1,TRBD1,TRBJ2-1,TGTGCCAGCAGGCAGGGGGCGGTCGATGAGCAGTTCTTC,CASRQGAVDEQFF
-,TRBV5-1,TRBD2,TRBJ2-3,TGCGCCAGCAATCCAGCGGGGGGGCAATATAGCACAGATACGCAGTATTTT,CASNPAGGQYSTDTQYF
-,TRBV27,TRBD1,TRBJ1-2,TGTGCCAGCAGTTCGACAGGGGGCGGCTACACCTTC,CASSSTGGGYTF
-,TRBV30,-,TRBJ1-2,TGTGCCTGGACTCGGGACGGAGCCCGGGGCTATGGCTACACCTTC,CAWTRDGARGYGYTF